This TCR beta chain was found in a study of T cells in Graves' hyperthyroidism and ophthalmopathy. A few counts support this clonotype. What it binds is unknown. Germline V gives CDR1 MGHRA, CDR2 YSYEKL. Trimming pared 0 bases from V and 2 bases from J, leaving 14 bases between. The CDR3 contains 16 residues. Study-level points and caveats: Blood also carried most thyroid clonotypes expanded above 0.001. Separating ophthalmopathy from stable hyperthyroidism was achieved by a 13 V-J model.

Any patient presenting with uncontrolled infection, other autoimmune disease, pregnancy or lactation was left out. Source material for PBMCs was 9 to 10 ml fresh peripheral blood. TCR beta CDR3 regions were amplified from RNA transcripts. Carried out on the TCR CDR3, a first-round RT-PCR used the HTBI primer set. TCRdb recomputed calls from the multiplex PCR reads with MiXCR, one row per CDR3 protein. Among about 590,000 distinct CDR3 sequences listed, about a sixth were seen once. The sequence was obtained from a woman aged 30 to 39 with Graves' hyperthyroidism. What was sequenced was blood. V and J are TRBV4-1 and TRBJ2-7; D tentatively fits TRBD1 or TRBD2 (5 bases each). The CDR3 bases are TGCGCCAGCAGCCAAGATTTACGGGACCGAACCTACGAGCAGTACTTC. Translating it yields CASSQDLRDRTYEQYF.